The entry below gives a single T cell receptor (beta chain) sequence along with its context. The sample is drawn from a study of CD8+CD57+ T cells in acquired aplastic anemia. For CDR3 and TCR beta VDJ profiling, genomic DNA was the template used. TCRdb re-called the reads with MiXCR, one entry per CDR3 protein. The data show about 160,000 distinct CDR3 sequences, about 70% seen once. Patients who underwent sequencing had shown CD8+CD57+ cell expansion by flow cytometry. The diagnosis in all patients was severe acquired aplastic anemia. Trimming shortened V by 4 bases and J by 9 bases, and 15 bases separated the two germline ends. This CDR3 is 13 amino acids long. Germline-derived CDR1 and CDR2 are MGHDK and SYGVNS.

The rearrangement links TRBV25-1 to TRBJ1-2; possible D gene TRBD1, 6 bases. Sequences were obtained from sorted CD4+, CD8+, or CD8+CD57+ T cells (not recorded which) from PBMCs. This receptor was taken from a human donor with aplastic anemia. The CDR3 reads CASSGTVLWSYTF. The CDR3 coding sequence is TGTGCCAGCAGTGGGACAGTCCTATGGAGCTACACCTTC.